This T cell receptor (beta chain) derives from a study of CD8 T cells in ankylosing spondylitis (dated by TCRdb to 2017 to 2019). Regarding the complete study: To find TCR variants linked to disease, the study profiled T cell receptor beta repertoires in ankylosing spondylitis patients and healthy donors. The full study cohort was made up of 25 to 30 ankylosing spondylitis patients and fewer than 120 healthy donors. Peripheral blood was sampled, and synovial fluid was additionally collected from ankylosing spondylitis patients.

This clonotype has a count of ten or more. What antigen it recognizes has not been identified. Nothing much larger sits one base from this clone, and base qualities are not available. The sample was run on an Illumina HiSeq 2500. TCR beta libraries were prepared by quantitative 5'-RACE with molecular barcodes. For the original study's pipeline: To identify disease-linked TCR variants, a new computational method was used, one built on a probabilistic model of VDJ rearrangement. TCRdb reanalyzed the raw reads on its own, using fastp at Q25 for trimming and MiXCR for clone calling, and kept in-frame beta chains. CDR3 protein sequences are deduplicated, and each keeps its most common genes and DNA. In this record, the V and J calls reflect TCRdb's handling and not the investigators' own analysis. Here the sample has 450,000 to 550,000 distinct CDR3 sequences; approximately 5.3% occur a single time. Roughly 3.3% of the sample comes from the top ten.

The research as a whole found: Significant enrichment of the disease-linked clones was reported in matched synovial fluid samples from ankylosing spondylitis patients. The disease-linked clones had a CD8+ phenotype and were found at relatively low frequencies in peripheral blood. A TCR beta motif made up of several highly homologous amino acid variants appeared to be characteristic of blood from ankylosing spondylitis patients. Some motif variants were previously reported in synovial fluid and blood of reactive arthritis patients, suggesting common disease-initiation mechanisms.

Source material: blood, either unsorted or a sorted T cell fraction (not recorded which). This TCR was sampled from a male donor with ankylosing spondylitis.

Here is the DNA: TGCAGCGTCTTAACGTTAGGCTTGTTCTACGAGCAGTACTTC. Translated, it reads CSVLTLGLFYEQYF. The V and J genes are TRBV29-1 and TRBJ2-7; the D gene cannot be named for sure. The germline V gene provides CDR1 SQVTM and CDR2 ANQGSEA. A distance of 18 bases separates the germline ends of V and J, which lose 6 bases and 3 bases respectively. The CDR3 spans 14 residues, from the cysteine through the phenylalanine. Of the read, only the CDR3 DNA is kept; its 42 bases are in frame from base 1.